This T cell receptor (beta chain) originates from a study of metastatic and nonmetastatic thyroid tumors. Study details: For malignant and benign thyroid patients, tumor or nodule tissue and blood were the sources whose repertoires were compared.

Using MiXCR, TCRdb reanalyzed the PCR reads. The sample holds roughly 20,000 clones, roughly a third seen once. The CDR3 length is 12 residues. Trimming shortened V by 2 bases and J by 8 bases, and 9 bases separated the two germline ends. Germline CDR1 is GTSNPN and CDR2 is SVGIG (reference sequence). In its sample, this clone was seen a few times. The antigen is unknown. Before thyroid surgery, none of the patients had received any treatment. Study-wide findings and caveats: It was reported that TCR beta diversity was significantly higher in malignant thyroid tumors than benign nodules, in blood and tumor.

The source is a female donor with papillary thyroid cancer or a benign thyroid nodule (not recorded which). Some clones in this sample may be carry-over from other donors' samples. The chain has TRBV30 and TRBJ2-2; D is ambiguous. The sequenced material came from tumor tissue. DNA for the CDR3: TGTGCCTGGAGTTTAACAATAGGGGAGCTGTTTTTT. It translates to CAWSLTIGELFF. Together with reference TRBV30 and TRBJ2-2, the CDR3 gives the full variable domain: SQTIHQWPATLVQPVGSPLSLECTVEGTSNPNLYWYRQAAGRGLQLLFYSVGIGQISSEVPQNLSASRPQDRQFILSSKKLLLSDSGFYLCAWSLTIGELFFGEGSRLTVL.